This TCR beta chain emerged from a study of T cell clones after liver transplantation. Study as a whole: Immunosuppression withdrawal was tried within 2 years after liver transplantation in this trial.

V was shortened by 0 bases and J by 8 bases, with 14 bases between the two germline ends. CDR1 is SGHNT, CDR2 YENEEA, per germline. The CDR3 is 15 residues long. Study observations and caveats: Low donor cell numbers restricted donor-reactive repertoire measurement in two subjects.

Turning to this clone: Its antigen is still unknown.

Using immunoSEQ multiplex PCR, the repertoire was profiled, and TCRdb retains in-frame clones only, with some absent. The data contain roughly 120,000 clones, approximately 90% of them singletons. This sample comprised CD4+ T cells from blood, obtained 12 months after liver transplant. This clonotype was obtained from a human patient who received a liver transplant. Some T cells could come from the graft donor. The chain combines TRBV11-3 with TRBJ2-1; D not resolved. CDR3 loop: CASSLETHLSHEQFF. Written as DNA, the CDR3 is TGTGCCAGCAGCTTAGAAACGCACCTTAGCCATGAGCAGTTCTTC. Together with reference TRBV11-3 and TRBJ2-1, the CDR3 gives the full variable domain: EAGVVQSPRYKIIEKKQPVAFWCNPISGHNTLYWYLQNLGQGPELLIRYENEEAVDDSQLPKDRFSAERLKGVDSTLKIQPAELGDSAVYLCASSLETHLSHEQFFGPGTRLTVL.